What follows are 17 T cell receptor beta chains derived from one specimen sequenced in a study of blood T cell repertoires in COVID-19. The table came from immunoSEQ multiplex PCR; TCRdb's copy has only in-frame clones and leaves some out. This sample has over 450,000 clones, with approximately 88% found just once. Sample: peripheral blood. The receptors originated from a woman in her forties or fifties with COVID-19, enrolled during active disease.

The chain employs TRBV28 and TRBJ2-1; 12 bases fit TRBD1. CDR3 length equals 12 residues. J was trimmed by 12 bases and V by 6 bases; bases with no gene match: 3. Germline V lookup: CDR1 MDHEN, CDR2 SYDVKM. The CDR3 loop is CASRGQGARQFF. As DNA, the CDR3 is TGTGCCAGCAGGGGACAGGGGGCTCGGCAGTTCTTC.

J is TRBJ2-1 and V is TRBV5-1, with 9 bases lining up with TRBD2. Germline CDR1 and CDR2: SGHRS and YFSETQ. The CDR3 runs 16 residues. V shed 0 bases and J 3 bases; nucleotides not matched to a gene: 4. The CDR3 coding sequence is TGCGCCAGCAGCTTGGCGCGGGGGGGCCTCTACAATGAGCAGTTCTTC. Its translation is CASSLARGGLYNEQFF.

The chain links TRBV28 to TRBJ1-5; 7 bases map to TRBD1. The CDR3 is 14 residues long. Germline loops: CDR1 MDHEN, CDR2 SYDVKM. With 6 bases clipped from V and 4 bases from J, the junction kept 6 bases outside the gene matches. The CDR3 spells CASRGDSLNQPQHF. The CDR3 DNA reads TGTGCCAGCAGGGGGGACAGCCTGAATCAGCCCCAGCATTTT.

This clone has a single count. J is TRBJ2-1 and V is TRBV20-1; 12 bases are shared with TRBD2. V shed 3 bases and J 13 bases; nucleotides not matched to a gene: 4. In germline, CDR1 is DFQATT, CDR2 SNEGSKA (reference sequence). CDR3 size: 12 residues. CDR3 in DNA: TGCAGTGCTAGTGGGACTAGCGGGCCCCAGTTCTTC. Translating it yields CSASGTSGPQFF.

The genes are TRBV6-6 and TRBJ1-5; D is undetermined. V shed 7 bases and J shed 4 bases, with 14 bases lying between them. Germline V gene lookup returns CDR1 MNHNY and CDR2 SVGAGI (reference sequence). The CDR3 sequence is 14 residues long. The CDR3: CASTGGSQNQPQHF. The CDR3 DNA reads TGTGCCAGCACAGGAGGGTCACAAAATCAGCCCCAGCATTTT.

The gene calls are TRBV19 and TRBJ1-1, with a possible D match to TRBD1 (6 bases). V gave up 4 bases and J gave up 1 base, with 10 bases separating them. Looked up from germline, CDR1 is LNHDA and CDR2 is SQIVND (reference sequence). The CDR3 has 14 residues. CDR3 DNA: TGTGCCAGTAGTAAGGACAGCTCGAACACTGAAGCTTTCTTT. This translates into CASSKDSSNTEAFF. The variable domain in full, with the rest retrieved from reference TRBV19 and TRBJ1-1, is DGGITQSPKYLFRKEGQNVTLSCEQNLNHDAMYWYRQDPGQGLRLIYYSQIVNDFQKGDIAEGYSVSREKKESFPLTVTSAQKNPTAFYLCASSKDSSNTEAFFGQGTRLTVV.

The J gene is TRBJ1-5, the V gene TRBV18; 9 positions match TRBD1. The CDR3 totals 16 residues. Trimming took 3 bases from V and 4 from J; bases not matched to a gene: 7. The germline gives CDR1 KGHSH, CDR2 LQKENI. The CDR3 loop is CASSPPGTGYNQPQHF. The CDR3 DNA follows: TGTGCCAGCTCACCCCCCGGGACAGGGTATAATCAGCCCCAGCATTTT.

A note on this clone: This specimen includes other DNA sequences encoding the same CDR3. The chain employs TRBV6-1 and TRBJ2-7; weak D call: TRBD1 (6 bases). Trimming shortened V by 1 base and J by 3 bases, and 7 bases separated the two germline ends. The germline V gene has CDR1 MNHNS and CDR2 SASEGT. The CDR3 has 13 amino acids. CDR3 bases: TGTGCCAGCAGTGAAGTCAGGGGCTACGAGCAGTACTTC. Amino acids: CASSEVRGYEQYF.

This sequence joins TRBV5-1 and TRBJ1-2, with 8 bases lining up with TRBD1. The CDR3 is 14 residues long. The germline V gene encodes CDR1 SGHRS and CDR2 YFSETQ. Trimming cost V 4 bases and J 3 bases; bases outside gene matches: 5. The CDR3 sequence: CASSPPGGHYGYTF. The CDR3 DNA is TGCGCCAGCAGCCCCCCAGGGGGCCACTATGGCTACACCTTC.

CDR3 protein: CASSDRGAYEQYF. In DNA form, the CDR3 reads TGTGCCAGCAGTGACAGGGGAGCCTACGAGCAGTACTTC. This chain connects TRBV2 to TRBJ2-7; tentative D call: TRBD1 (6 bases). V lost 3 bases, J lost 2 bases, and 8 bases lay in between. The germline V gene has CDR1 SNHLY and CDR2 FYNNEI. The CDR3 has 13 amino acids.

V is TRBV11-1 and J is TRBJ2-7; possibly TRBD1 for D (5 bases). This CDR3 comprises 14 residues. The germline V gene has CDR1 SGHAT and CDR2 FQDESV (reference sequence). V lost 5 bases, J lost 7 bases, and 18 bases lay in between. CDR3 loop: CASSLLNQGKEQYF. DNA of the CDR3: TGTGCCAGCAGCCTTCTAAACCAGGGAAAGGAGCAGTACTTC. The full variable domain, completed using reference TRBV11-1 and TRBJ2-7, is EAEVAQSPRYKITEKSQAVAFWCDPISGHATLYWYRQILGQGPELLVQFQDESVVDDSQLPKDRFSAERLKGVDSTLKIQPAELGDSAMYLCASSLLNQGKEQYFGPGTRLTVT.

The CDR3, as DNA: TGCGCCAGCAGCTTGGCAGGGGTTGGTCAAACTAATGAAAAACTGTTTTTT. Translated, it gives CASSLAGVGQTNEKLFF. The V call is TRBV5-1, the J call TRBJ1-4; TRBD1 might be the D (6 bases). Germline values: CDR1 SGHRS, CDR2 YFSETQ. V lost 0 bases and J lost 1, with 13 bases in between. This CDR3 spans 17 amino acids. The full variable domain, with the rest looked up from reference TRBV5-1 and TRBJ1-4, is KAGVTQTPRYLIKTRGQQVTLSCSPISGHRSVSWYQQTPGQGLQFLFEYFSETQRNKGNFPGRFSGRQFSNSRSEMNVSTLELGDSALYLCASSLAGVGQTNEKLFFGSGTQLSVL.

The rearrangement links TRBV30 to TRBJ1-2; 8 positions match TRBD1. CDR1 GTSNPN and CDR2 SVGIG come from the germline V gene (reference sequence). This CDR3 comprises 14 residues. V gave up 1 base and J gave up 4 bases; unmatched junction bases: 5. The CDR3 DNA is TGTGCCTGGAGTGATTATCAGGGGGCCTATGGCTACACCTTC. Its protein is CAWSDYQGAYGYTF. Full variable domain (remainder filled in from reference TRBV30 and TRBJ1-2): SQTIHQWPATLVQPVGSPLSLECTVEGTSNPNLYWYRQAAGRGLQLLFYSVGIGQISSEVPQNLSASRPQDRQFILSSKKLLLSDSGFYLCAWSDYQGAYGYTFGSGTRLTVV.

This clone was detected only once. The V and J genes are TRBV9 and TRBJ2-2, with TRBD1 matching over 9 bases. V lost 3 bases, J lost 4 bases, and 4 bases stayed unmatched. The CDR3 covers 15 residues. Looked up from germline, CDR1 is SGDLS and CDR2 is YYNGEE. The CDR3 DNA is TGTGCCAGCAGCGGGACAGGGGTAGGCACCGGGGAGCTGTTTTTT. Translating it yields CASSGTGVGTGELFF.

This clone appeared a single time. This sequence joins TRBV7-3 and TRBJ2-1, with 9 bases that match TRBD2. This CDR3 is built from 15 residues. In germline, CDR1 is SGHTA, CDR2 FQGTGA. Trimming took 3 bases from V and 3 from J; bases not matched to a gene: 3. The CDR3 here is CASSLSGGYYNEQFF. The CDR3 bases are TGTGCCAGCAGCTTGAGCGGGGGGTACTACAATGAGCAGTTCTTC. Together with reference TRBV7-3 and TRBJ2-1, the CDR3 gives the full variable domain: GAGVSQTPSNKVTEKGKYVELRCDPISGHTALYWYRQSLGQGPEFLIYFQGTGAADDSGLPNDRFFAVRPEGSVSTLKIQRTERGDSAVYLCASSLSGGYYNEQFFGPGTRLTVL.

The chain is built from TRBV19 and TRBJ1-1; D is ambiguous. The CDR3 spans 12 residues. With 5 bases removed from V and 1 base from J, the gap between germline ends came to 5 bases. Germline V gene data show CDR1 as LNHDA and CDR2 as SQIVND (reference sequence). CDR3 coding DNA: TGTGCCAGTAGTTTCGGGAACACTGAAGCTTTCTTT. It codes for CASSFGNTEAFF.

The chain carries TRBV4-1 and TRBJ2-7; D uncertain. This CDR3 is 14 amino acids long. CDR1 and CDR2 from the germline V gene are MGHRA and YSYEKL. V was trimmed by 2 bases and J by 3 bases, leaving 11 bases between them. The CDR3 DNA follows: TGCGCCAGCAGCCAAACTCCGGGTCTCTACGAGCAGTACTTC. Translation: CASSQTPGLYEQYF.